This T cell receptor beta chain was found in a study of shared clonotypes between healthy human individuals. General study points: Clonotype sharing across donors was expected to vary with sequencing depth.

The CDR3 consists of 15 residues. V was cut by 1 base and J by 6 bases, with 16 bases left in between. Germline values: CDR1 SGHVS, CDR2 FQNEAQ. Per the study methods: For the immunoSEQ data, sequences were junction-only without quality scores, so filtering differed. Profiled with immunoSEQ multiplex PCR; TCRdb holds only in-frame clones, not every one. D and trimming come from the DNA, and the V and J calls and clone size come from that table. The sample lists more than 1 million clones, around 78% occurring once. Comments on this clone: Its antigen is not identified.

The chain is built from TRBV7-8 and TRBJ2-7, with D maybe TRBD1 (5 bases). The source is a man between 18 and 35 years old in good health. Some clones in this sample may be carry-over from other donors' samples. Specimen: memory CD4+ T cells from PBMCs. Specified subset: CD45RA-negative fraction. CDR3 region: CASSLVRAGSGEQYF. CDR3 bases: TGTGCCAGCAGCTTAGTTCGCGCAGGGTCGGGCGAGCAGTACTTC.